One T cell receptor (beta chain) is described in this entry. The donors, aged about 6 to 100, were healthy Caucasians from Russia. This CDR3 has 13 amino acids. Germline CDR1 reads SGHVS; CDR2 reads FNYEAQ. V gave up 5 bases and J gave up 8 bases, with 12 bases separating them. A sample-barcoded 5' primer and a J-beta primer mix were used in a second PCR of roughly 7 to 12 cycles. A single record per CDR3 protein comes from TCRdb applying MiXCR to the 5' RACE reads. The repertoire has about 780,000 distinct CDR3 sequences, more than 25% of them found once; the top ten carry around 3%. This sample is part of a study of blood T cells in healthy people across ages. These data were also reused for a study on T cells of mothers and their children. That report notes: All donors were healthy and Caucasian; they were three mothers and their six children. Mothers gave over 8.5 million TCR beta CDR3 reads each, and children around 2.9 million each. The authors identified no persistent microchimeric T cell clones.

The sequence came from a boy between 10 and 17 years old in good health. The chain uses TRBV7-6 and TRBJ1-4; D unresolved. Sequencing was performed on blood. The CDR3 sequence: CASSQNRGEKLFF. The CDR3 DNA reads as TGTGCCAGCAGCCAAAACCGTGGGGAAAAACTGTTTTTT.